The 5 T cell receptor beta chains below all came from one sample that was sequenced in a study of high-grade serous ovarian cancer treatment subgroups. The repertoire was sequenced with immunoSEQ multiplex PCR; TCRdb's copy has only in-frame clones and lacks some. The sample contains more than 3,000 clones, approximately 80% of which appear only once. Tumor tissue was taken before any definitive surgery or chemotherapy was given. Sequencing was done on a sample of tumor tissue. Receptors originate from a human donor with high-grade serous ovarian cancer.

This clone showed up just once. V and J are TRBV6-1 and TRBJ1-2, with TRBD1 matching 9 bases. Germline CDR1 MNHNS, CDR2 SASEGT. The V gene end was trimmed by 4 bases and the J gene end by 6 bases; junction bases not matched to a gene: 6. CDR3 length: 14 amino acids. The CDR3 region is CASSVSQGANGYTF. The CDR3 DNA sequence: TGTGCCAGCAGTGTGTCACAGGGGGCAAATGGCTACACCTTC.

The chain uses TRBV5-1 and TRBJ2-3, with 10 bases fitting TRBD2. The germline gives CDR1 SGHRS, CDR2 YFSETQ. The CDR3 extends over 15 amino acids. V was clipped by 2 bases and J by 5 bases; unmatched bases: 5. CDR3 in DNA: TGCGCCAGCAGCTTAAGCGGGAGGGCCATAGATACGCAGTATTTT. Translated: CASSLSGRAIDTQYF.

V and J are TRBV7-3 and TRBJ2-7, with 8 bases that match TRBD2. The CDR3 consists of 18 residues. Germline V gene data show CDR1 as SGHTA and CDR2 as FQGTGA. Trimming cost V 3 bases and J 4 bases; bases outside gene matches: 17. The CDR3 here is CASSFVTGLLAGGYEQYF. The CDR3 bases are TGTGCCAGCAGCTTCGTAACAGGGCTTCTCGCGGGAGGTTACGAGCAGTACTTC.

The V gene is TRBV9, the J gene TRBJ2-2, with 7 bases lining up with TRBD1. The CDR3 has 16 residues. V gave up 0 bases and J gave up 2 bases; unmatched junction bases: 4. CDR1 is SGDLS and CDR2 is YYNGEE in the germline V gene. The CDR3 nucleotides read TGTGCCAGCAGCGTAGTAGGGGGCTTTAACACCGGGGAGCTGTTTTTT. This translates into CASSVVGGFNTGELFF.

This clone was detected a few times. The rearrangement joins TRBV6-1 to TRBJ2-7; TRBD2 is a possible D gene (6 bases). The CDR3 extends over 15 amino acids. V lost 6 bases to trimming and J lost 0 bases, with 15 bases between them. Germline V gene data show CDR1 as MNHNS and CDR2 as SASEGT. The CDR3 region is CASSLPAGSSYEQYF. The DNA for the CDR3 is TGTGCCAGCAGCCTCCCAGCCGGGAGCTCCTACGAGCAGTACTTC.